The TCR beta chain under discussion was sequenced for a study of T cell responses to AZD1222 COVID-19 vaccine. In the study overall: Second-dose recipients at about 4 or about 12 weeks were treated as one pooled group. Broader study findings: Following two doses of AZD1222, Spike-specific TCR breadth and depth rose. Clonal diversity may have been underestimated in mostly white British donors.

CDR3 length equals 13 residues. The germline V gene has CDR1 SGHTA and CDR2 FQGNSA. With 6 bases clipped from V and 6 bases from J, the junction kept 3 bases outside the gene matches. As for this clone: Antigen unknown.

Sequenced by immunoSEQ multiplex PCR; TCRdb stores in-frame clones only, minus some. The table records tens of thousands of clones, roughly 75% of them present only once. The receptor was derived from an adult in good health. The V and J genes are TRBV7-2 and TRBJ2-1, with 9 bases fitting TRBD1. Sequenced here: peripheral blood, sampled on day 0 of AZD1222 vaccination. CDR3 sequence reads: CASSRQGGNEQFF. The CDR3 region has the DNA TGTGCCAGCAGTAGACAGGGGGGCAATGAGCAGTTCTTC. Supplemented by reference TRBV7-2 and TRBJ2-1, the full variable domain reads GAGVSQSPSNKVTEKGKDVELRCDPISGHTALYWYRQSLGQGLEFLIYFQGNSAPDKSGLPSDRFSAERTGGSVSTLTIQRTQQEDSAVYLCASSRQGGNEQFFGPGTRLTVL.